One and the same sample provided the 28 T cell receptor beta chains below, sequenced in a study of quantifying T cell responses using KT2 cells. On the study more broadly: cDNA was made from DNase-treated RNA using alpha and beta constant primers.

A single-stranded UMI oligo with SP2 sequence was ligated to cDNA 3' ends. The first PCR ran around 4 cycles with an equimolar RC1.1 and RC1.2 beta primer mix. MiXCR was run by TCRdb on the UMI-ligation and nested PCR reads, yielding one entry per CDR3 protein. Of over 40,000 distinct CDR3 sequences listed, roughly 10% are singletons. Material: PBMCs spiked with cells of the T cell clone KT2. The receptors here all came from a human donor.

This chain uses TRBV6-6 with TRBJ1-6; TRBD1 matches at 11 bases. This CDR3 spans 19 amino acids. V shed 5 bases and J 0 bases; nucleotides not matched to a gene: 9. Germline V lookup: CDR1 MNHNY, CDR2 SVGAGI (reference sequence). In DNA, the CDR3 is TGTGCCAGCAGTCCCGGGACAGGGGGGTTAAGCTCCTATAATTCACCCCTCCACTTT. Protein product: CASSPGTGGLSSYNSPLHF.

This clonotype was counted between two and nine times. The chain joins TRBV2 to TRBJ2-2; D possibly matches TRBD1 or TRBD2 (5 bases each). V shed 8 bases and J shed 6 bases, with 16 bases lying between them. The CDR3 extends over 14 amino acids. The germline CDR1 and CDR2 sequences are SNHLY and FYNNEI. CDR3 nucleotide sequence: TGTGCCAGCGGAGAGGGGACCGGGGCCGGGGAGCTGTTTTTT. Translated: CASGEGTGAGELFF.

The V call is TRBV7-2, the J call TRBJ1-4; D may be TRBD1 (5 bases). From germline, CDR1 is SGHTA and CDR2 FQGNSA. This CDR3 comprises 15 residues. V shed 1 base and J shed 6 bases, with 12 bases lying between them. The CDR3, as DNA: TGTGCCAGCAGCTTAGTAGTGGGGCCCGATGAAAAACTGTTTTTT. Its translation: CASSLVVGPDEKLFF.

The chain carries TRBV5-4 and TRBJ2-5; maybe TRBD2 (7 bases). The germline gives CDR1 SGHNT, CDR2 YYREEE (reference sequence). The V end lost 4 bases, the J end lost 3 bases, and 16 bases lay between the germline ends. This CDR3 is 15 amino acids long. CDR3 loop: CASSQGGGTEETQYF. Here the CDR3 DNA reads TGTGCCAGCAGCCAAGGGGGGGGGACGGAAGAGACCCAGTACTTC.

The chain combines TRBV25-1 with TRBJ2-7; D not resolved. This CDR3 region has 12 residues. Germline CDR1 is MGHDK and CDR2 is SYGVNS. V was cut by 2 bases and J by 4 bases, with 6 bases left in between. CDR3 sequence (DNA): TGTGCCAGCAGTGAAGTTGATTACGAGCAGTACTTC. Residues: CASSEVDYEQYF.

This chain joins TRBV5-6 and TRBJ1-2; TRBD1 matches 9 bases. The CDR3 runs 15 residues. Trimming removed 0 bases from V and 5 bases from J; junction bases left unmatched: 5. Germline V CDR1 and CDR2: SGHDT, YYEEEE. The DNA for the CDR3 is TGTGCCAGCAGCTTGGGTACAGGGGGCCTATATGGCTACACCTTC. Its protein is CASSLGTGGLYGYTF.

V usage is TRBV7-9 and J usage is TRBJ2-1, with 10 positions matching TRBD2. With V trimmed by 5 bases and J by 8 bases, 9 bases remained unmatched. CDR1 is SEHNR and CDR2 is FQNEAQ in the germline V gene (reference sequence). This CDR3 is 15 amino acids long. Here the CDR3 DNA reads TGTGCCAGCAGCCCCACCAGGACTAGCGGTTATGAGCAGTTCTTC. Residues: CASSPTRTSGYEQFF.

In this sample, this clonotype turned up a few times. The V gene is TRBV7-2, the J gene TRBJ2-3, with a weak D call TRBD2 (6 bases). The V end was cut by 4 bases, the J end by 0 bases, with 11 bases between. This CDR3 has 15 amino acids. CDR1 is SGHTA, CDR2 FQGNSA, per germline. CDR3 sequence reads: CASSSVAESTDTQYF. The CDR3 nucleotides are TGTGCCAGCAGCTCCGTAGCGGAGAGCACAGATACGCAGTATTTT.

This chain uses TRBV4-1 with TRBJ2-1, with TRBD2 matching 9 bases. The CDR3 consists of 20 residues. V was pared by 2 bases and J by 3 bases, with 17 bases of the junction left unmatched. Germline V gives CDR1 MGHRA, CDR2 YSYEKL. CDR3 coding DNA: TGCGCCAGCAGCCAACTTCCGGGTGTGTCACTAGCGGGTAACTACAATGAGCAGTTCTTC. Residues: CASSQLPGVSLAGNYNEQFF.

This clonotype was seen more than once but under ten times. The chain combines TRBV7-8 with TRBJ2-3, with TRBD1 identical over 7 bases. The CDR3 has 17 amino acids. Germline V gene data show CDR1 as SGHVS and CDR2 as FQNEAQ. With 1 base clipped from V and 0 bases from J, the junction kept 7 bases outside the gene matches. The CDR3 DNA follows: TGTGCCAGCAGCTTAGTTGGACAGGAGTTGAGCACAGATACGCAGTATTTT. This translates into CASSLVGQELSTDTQYF. Full variable domain (missing parts from reference TRBV7-8 and TRBJ2-3): GAGVSQSPRYKVAKRGQDVALRCDPISGHVSLFWYQQALGQGPEFLTYFQNEAQLDKSGLPSDRFFAERPEGSVSTLKIQRTQQEDSAVYLCASSLVGQELSTDTQYFGPGTRLTVL.

This chain uses TRBV18 with TRBJ2-7, with TRBD2 matching 7 bases. V was pared by 2 bases and J by 6 bases, with 10 bases of the junction left unmatched. The CDR3 loop spans 15 amino acids. Germline CDR1 is KGHSH and CDR2 is LQKENI. The CDR3 region has the DNA TGTGCCAGCTCACCAGCGGACGGACTAGTGCCCGAGCAGTACTTC. Translation gives CASSPADGLVPEQYF.

The chain couples TRBV5-4 to TRBJ1-1; D not resolved. CDR3 length equals 14 residues. The germline V gene has CDR1 SGHNT and CDR2 YYREEE (reference sequence). The V and J ends lost 5 bases and 0 bases respectively, with 11 bases between them. The chain's CDR3 is CASRTKPMNTEAFF. DNA for the CDR3: TGTGCCAGCAGGACAAAACCGATGAACACTGAAGCTTTCTTT.

V gene TRBV4-1 combines with J gene TRBJ2-1; possibly TRBD2 for D (6 bases). Germline V gives CDR1 MGHRA, CDR2 YSYEKL. This CDR3 spans 14 amino acids. V shed 2 bases and J shed 9 bases, with 14 bases lying between them. The DNA of the CDR3 is TGCGCCAGCAGCCAAACCGGGGGAGGCTCTGAGCAGTTCTTC. Protein: CASSQTGGGSEQFF.

The rearrangement uses TRBV20-1 and TRBJ1-1, with D perhaps matching TRBD1 (6 bases). Trimming stripped 5 bases from V and 1 base from J, with 14 bases between. The CDR3 sequence is 14 residues long. Germline V gene sequence: CDR1 DFQATT, CDR2 SNEGSKA (reference sequence). CDR3 loop: CSAPRDTTNTEAFF. CDR3 DNA sequence: TGCAGTGCTCCACGGGACACGACGAACACTGAAGCTTTCTTT.

This clonotype has ten or more counts. The rearrangement uses TRBV2 and TRBJ1-2; D possibly corresponds to TRBD1 (6 bases). The CDR3 is 15 amino acids. The V and J ends lost 0 bases and 6 bases respectively, with 14 bases between them. The germline CDR1 and CDR2 sequences are SNHLY and FYNNEI. Written as DNA, the CDR3 is TGTGCCAGCAGTGAAGCGCACACGGGGGCTGATGGCTACACCTTC. This gives the protein CASSEAHTGADGYTF.

There are many counts of this clonotype. The chain carries TRBV29-1 and TRBJ2-1; D is unresolved. Germline V lookup: CDR1 SQVTM, CDR2 ANQGSEA. The V end was cut by 3 bases, the J end by 3 bases, with 6 bases between. CDR3 length: 12 residues. This CDR3 reads CSVESNYNEQFF. The DNA of the CDR3 is TGCAGCGTTGAGTCGAACTACAATGAGCAGTTCTTC.

This clonotype was recorded at least ten times. This rearrangement joins TRBV6-2 or TRBV6-3 to TRBJ2-1; 7 bases match TRBD1. This CDR3 has 12 amino acids. After removal of 6 bases from V and 8 bases from J, the junction contained 4 bases not matched to a gene. Germline lookup yields CDR1 MNHEY and CDR2 SVGEGT. The CDR3 region has the DNA TGTGCCAGCAGGAGGACAGGTCATGAGCAGTTCTTC. Its translation is CASRRTGHEQFF.

This clonotype was observed a few times. The chain combines TRBV27 with TRBJ2-5; D assignment may be TRBD1 or TRBD2 (6 bases each). CDR1 is MNHEY and CDR2 is SMNVEV in the germline V gene (reference sequence). The CDR3 has 16 amino acids. The V end lost 2 bases, the J end lost 1 base, and 14 bases lay between the germline ends. The CDR3 region has the DNA TGTGCCAGCAGTTTACGGGGTGGGGGGCCCCAAGAGACCCAGTACTTC. It encodes CASSLRGGGPQETQYF.

This clonotype was picked up a small number of times. This chain links TRBV7-2 with TRBJ1-6, with a possible D match to TRBD1 (6 bases). This CDR3 has 15 residues. V was clipped by 1 base and J by 7 bases, with 11 bases between them. Germline V gene sequence: CDR1 SGHTA, CDR2 FQGNSA. CDR3: CASSLGRGPNSPLHF. CDR3 nucleotide sequence: TGTGCCAGCAGCTTAGGCAGGGGACCGAATTCACCCCTCCACTTT. Drawing the rest from reference TRBV7-2 and TRBJ1-6, the complete variable domain is GAGVSQSPSNKVTEKGKDVELRCDPISGHTALYWYRQSLGQGLEFLIYFQGNSAPDKSGLPSDRFSAERTGGSVSTLTIQRTQQEDSAVYLCASSLGRGPNSPLHFGNGTRLTVT.

CDR3 bases: TGCGCCAGCAGCCCCGGAACCATGAACACTGAAGCTTTCTTT. Protein sequence: CASSPGTMNTEAFF. V and J are TRBV5-1 and TRBJ1-1; D is unclear. Germline V gene sequence: CDR1 SGHRS, CDR2 YFSETQ. The CDR3 sequence is 14 residues long. V lost 4 bases, J lost 0 bases, and 10 bases lay in between.

The CDR3, as DNA: TGTGCCAGCAGTGATGGGGACAGGGCCTACGAGCAGTACTTC. The encoded protein is CASSDGDRAYEQYF. V gene TRBV25-1 combines with J gene TRBJ2-7; TRBD1 agrees at 9 bases. The germline V gene encodes CDR1 MGHDK and CDR2 SYGVNS. This CDR3 spans 14 amino acids. Trimming at V came to 3 bases and at J to 2 bases, leaving 2 bases not matched to a gene.

A few counts support this clonotype. The rearrangement links TRBV7-2 to TRBJ1-6, with 9 positions matching TRBD1. V lost 1 base to trimming and J lost 10 bases; unmatched junction nucleotides: 2. The V gene's germline CDR1 is SGHTA and CDR2 FQGNSA. CDR3 size: 14 residues. The DNA of the CDR3 is TGTGCCAGCAGCTTAGTAGACAGGGGGTCACCCCTCCACTTT. Protein product: CASSLVDRGSPLHF.

The chain employs TRBV30 and TRBJ2-7; 7 nucleotides line up with TRBD2. The CDR3 loop spans 15 amino acids. Germline assignment: CDR1 GTSNPN and CDR2 SVGIG (reference sequence). With 1 base clipped from V and 0 bases from J, the junction kept 6 bases outside the gene matches. CDR3 in DNA: TGTGCCTGGAGTGGGGTGGCGGGGGTCTCCTACGAGCAGTACTTC. Translated: CAWSGVAGVSYEQYF.

The sample holds a few counts of this clonotype. The CDR3 sequence: CASRDTGRAEQYF. DNA for the CDR3: TGTGCCAGCAGGGATACCGGGAGAGCCGAGCAGTACTTC. The chain carries TRBV6-2 or TRBV6-3 and TRBJ2-7; a weak D match, TRBD2 (6 bases). Germline CDR1 is MNHEY and CDR2 is SVGEGT. V was shortened by 6 bases and J by 6 bases, with 15 bases between the two germline ends. The CDR3 is 13 amino acids.

This clonotype was picked up a small number of times. The rearrangement uses TRBV18 and TRBJ1-1, with 7 bases fitting TRBD1. The germline CDR1 and CDR2 sequences are KGHSH and LQKENI. This CDR3 is 14 amino acids long. After removal of 4 bases from V and 8 bases from J, the junction contained 10 bases not matched to a gene. The CDR3 DNA reads TGTGCCAGCTCACGACAGGGAGGGGTTATGGAAGCTTTCTTT. Translation gives CASSRQGGVMEAFF.

A few counts support this clonotype. In nucleotides, the CDR3 is TGTGCCAGCACCCTCCCTAGCGGGGGGGGGCAAGAGACCCAGTACTTC. Its protein product is CASTLPSGGGQETQYF. The chain has TRBV6-6 and TRBJ2-5; 12 bases line up with TRBD2. The junction had 8 bases not matched to a gene; V was cut back by 7 bases and J by 2 bases. CDR1 MNHNY and CDR2 SVGAGI come from the germline V gene (reference sequence). The CDR3 sequence is 16 residues long.

This clonotype was detected ten times or more. The chain has TRBV12-3 or TRBV12-4 and TRBJ2-3; D is perhaps TRBD2 (5 bases). The germline V and J ends were trimmed by 6 bases and 3 bases, with 10 bases remaining between them. The CDR3 covers 13 residues. This chain's CDR3 is CASRRGVTDTQYF. The CDR3 DNA sequence: TGTGCCAGCAGACGGGGAGTTACAGATACGCAGTATTTT.

The chain uses TRBV12-3 or TRBV12-4 and TRBJ1-5; D remains ambiguous. The CDR3 runs 14 residues. V was pared by 1 base and J by 5 bases, with 9 bases between. The CDR3 here is CASSLGGWDQPQHF. In DNA, the CDR3 is TGTGCCAGCAGTTTAGGAGGGTGGGATCAGCCCCAGCATTTT.